These 23 T cell receptor beta chains share one sample of origin, sequenced in a study of CD8+ T cells in alopecia areata. The treatment: oral pan-JAK inhibitor, 5-10 mg twice daily. The authors extracted RNA and reverse transcribed it into cDNA as the sequencing template. Data came from immunoSEQ multiplex PCR; TCRdb stores just in-frame clones and leaves some out. The profile shows about 110,000 clones, around 54% of them singletons. Source: CD4+ T cells sorted from blood, taken at week 24, from a patient treated with tofacitinib. The receptors were gathered from a human donor with alopecia areata.

J is TRBJ2-1 and V is TRBV30; D might be TRBD1 or TRBD2, each matching 5 bases. The germline V gene encodes CDR1 GTSNPN and CDR2 SVGIG (reference sequence). This CDR3 contains 13 residues. V lost 8 bases and J lost 0, with 11 bases in between. In DNA form, the CDR3 reads TGTGCCATCGGGGCCGACTCCTACAATGAGCAGTTCTTC. It translates to CAIGADSYNEQFF.

This clone was recorded at least ten times. The chain is built from TRBV5-1 and TRBJ2-1; no definite D call. Germline V CDR1 and CDR2: SGHRS, YFSETQ. V was trimmed by 4 bases and J by 9 bases, leaving 17 bases between them. CDR3 length equals 14 residues. The CDR3 DNA follows: TGCGCCAGCAGCCGAGGCAATCCTGGCGGTGAGCAGTTCTTC. Protein sequence: CASSRGNPGGEQFF.

This chain links TRBV2 with TRBJ1-5, with D hard to call. CDR1 and CDR2 from the germline V gene are SNHLY and FYNNEI. This CDR3 contains 14 residues. V gave up 4 bases and J gave up 0 bases, with 7 bases separating them. CDR3 coding DNA: TGTGCCAGCAGTGCAGGATTTAGCAATCAGCCCCAGCATTTT. Its protein is CASSAGFSNQPQHF.

The chain employs TRBV5-1 and TRBJ2-1, with 10 bases fitting TRBD2. Germline CDR1 and CDR2: SGHRS and YFSETQ. The CDR3 contains 17 residues. J was trimmed by 7 bases and V by 2 bases; bases with no gene match: 12. DNA for the CDR3: TGCGCCAGCAGCTTCACTAGCGGGACCCGCCCTAGGAATGAGCAGTTCTTC. Amino acids: CASSFTSGTRPRNEQFF.

CDR3 in DNA: TGCAGCGTTGAATCCGGGACAGGGGTGAATGAAAAACTGTTTTTT. As protein: CSVESGTGVNEKLFF. The chain has TRBV29-1 and TRBJ1-4; the match to TRBD1 covers 10 bases. V trimming: 2 bases; J trimming: 5 bases; junction bases outside the gene matches: 5. The CDR3 spans 15 residues. In germline, CDR1 is SQVTM, CDR2 ANQGSEA.

The CDR3 loop reads CASSGNYGYTF. CDR3 sequence (DNA): TGTGCCAGCAGCGGGAACTATGGCTACACCTTC. V is TRBV6-5 and J is TRBJ1-2; no reliable D call. V dropped 6 bases and J dropped 2 bases, with 4 bases sitting between them. CDR1 is MNHEY, CDR2 SVGAGI, per germline. The CDR3 length is 11 residues.

This chain joins TRBV15 and TRBJ2-4; 9 bases agree with TRBD1. Germline V gene sequence: CDR1 LNHNV, CDR2 YYDKDF (reference sequence). Germline trimming cut 1 base from V and 7 bases from J; bases unmatched to any gene: 8. The CDR3 spans 16 residues. The chain's CDR3 is CATSRGRTGELNIQYF. The CDR3 DNA follows: TGTGCCACCAGCAGAGGAAGGACAGGGGAATTGAACATTCAGTACTTC.

This clone turned up a few times. The genes are TRBV15 and TRBJ1-5; TRBD1 is a possible D gene (6 bases). Per germline, CDR1 LNHNV and CDR2 YYDKDF (reference sequence). This CDR3 contains 15 residues. V lost 0 bases to trimming and J lost 5 bases, with 11 bases between them. For the CDR3, the DNA is TGTGCCACCAGCAGAGATCCAGGGGCACATCAGCCCCAGCATTTT. Amino acids: CATSRDPGAHQPQHF.

The chain couples TRBV15 to TRBJ2-5; 9 nucleotides line up with TRBD2. V lost 7 bases to trimming and J lost 3 bases; unmatched junction nucleotides: 9. This CDR3 is 15 amino acids long. CDR1 and CDR2 (germline): LNHNV, YYDKDF (reference sequence). CDR3 in amino acids: CATTRGASGEETQYF. In DNA, the CDR3 is TGTGCCACCACCCGGGGGGCTAGCGGGGAAGAGACCCAGTACTTC.

The chain is built from TRBV6-5 and TRBJ1-2; unclear D gene. The CDR3 sequence is 15 residues long. Trimming took 7 bases from V and 8 from J, leaving 23 bases between them. Germline CDR1 reads MNHEY; CDR2 reads SVGAGI. CDR3 DNA: TGTGCCAGCATATCATCGACCGGAGGGAATCGGGGCTACACCTTC. Its protein product is CASISSTGGNRGYTF.

This clone has only a few counts. The CDR3 DNA sequence: TGTGCCTGGAGTGCGGGACCCCCGGGGGAGTACTTC. It codes for CAWSAGPPGEYF. The V call is TRBV30, the J call TRBJ2-7; D perhaps matches TRBD2 (6 bases). Germline CDR1 GTSNPN, CDR2 SVGIG (reference sequence). V was clipped by 1 base and J by 11 bases, with 15 bases between them. The CDR3 is 12 residues long.

The DNA for the CDR3 is TGCAGCGTTGAAGACCAGGGTGGAAGCATTCAGTACTTC. Amino acid sequence: CSVEDQGGSIQYF. The gene calls are TRBV29-1 and TRBJ2-4, with a possible D match to TRBD1 (5 bases). There are 13 residues in the CDR3. Germline assignment: CDR1 SQVTM and CDR2 ANQGSEA. Trimming took off 0 bases at V and 9 bases at J, with 12 bases between the two ends.

The chain recombines TRBV4-2 with TRBJ2-5, with a weak D call TRBD2 (6 bases). Germline V gene sequence: CDR1 LGHNA, CDR2 YNFKEQ. The CDR3 consists of 16 residues. V gave up 2 bases and J gave up 5 bases, with 18 bases separating them. The CDR3 nucleotides read TGTGCCAGCAGCCAAAGCCACGGGGGACGGGAGGAGACCCAGTACTTC. It translates to CASSQSHGGREETQYF.

The chain combines TRBV6-6 with TRBJ2-7, with D possibly TRBD2 on 6 matching bases. The germline V gene encodes CDR1 MNHNY and CDR2 SVGAGI (reference sequence). The germline V and J ends were trimmed by 6 bases and 4 bases, with 10 bases remaining between them. The CDR3 loop spans 12 amino acids. The CDR3 spells CASSPGVYEQYF. CDR3 sequence (DNA): TGTGCCAGCAGCCCGGGGGTTTACGAGCAGTACTTC.

The chain employs TRBV5-4 and TRBJ2-1, with D unresolved. Germline CDR1 reads SGHNT; CDR2 reads YYREEE (reference sequence). V was cut by 3 bases and J by 0 bases, with 10 bases left in between. This CDR3 has 15 amino acids. This chain's CDR3 is CASSYPGSSYNEQFF. The DNA for the CDR3 is TGTGCCAGCAGCTACCCAGGTAGCTCCTACAATGAGCAGTTCTTC.

The chain has TRBV2 and TRBJ2-5, with 8 positions matching TRBD2. Germline-derived CDR1 and CDR2 are SNHLY and FYNNEI. The J segment lost 9 bases and the V segment lost 1 base, leaving 1 base of the junction unmatched. This CDR3 spans 12 amino acids. The CDR3 loop reads CASSEGAGAQYF. As DNA, the CDR3 is TGTGCCAGCAGTGAAGGAGCGGGGGCCCAGTACTTC.

The genes are TRBV27 and TRBJ1-5; TRBD1 agrees at 11 bases. The trim removed 3 bases at V and 7 bases at J, leaving 8 bases unmatched. CDR3 length: 16 amino acids. The germline V gene has CDR1 MNHEY and CDR2 SMNVEV (reference sequence). The CDR3 here is CASSFGTGGSVQPQHF. CDR3 in DNA: TGTGCCAGCAGTTTCGGGACAGGGGGTTCGGTCCAGCCCCAGCATTTT.

The sample holds a few counts of this clone. J is TRBJ1-1 and V is TRBV29-1, with D uncertain. Deletions cut 8 bases from V and 1 base from J, with 23 bases between. Germline CDR1 SQVTM, CDR2 ANQGSEA. This CDR3 is 16 amino acids long. CDR3 sequence (DNA): TGCAGCCTCCCCGGGATCGGCCGCGGGTCGAACACTGAAGCTTTCTTT. It is translated as CSLPGIGRGSNTEAFF.

The rearrangement uses TRBV30 and TRBJ2-3; 7 nucleotides line up with TRBD2. CDR1 GTSNPN and CDR2 SVGIG come from the germline V gene (reference sequence). J lost 1 base, V lost 0 bases, and 7 bases had no gene match. This CDR3 contains 16 residues. The CDR3: CAWSVNRGGGTDTQYF. The DNA of the CDR3 is TGTGCCTGGAGTGTAAATCGCGGGGGTGGCACAGATACGCAGTATTTT.

This chain uses TRBV7-2 with TRBJ2-5, with unresolved D. Trimming removed 1 base from V and 1 base from J, with 7 bases in between. The CDR3 loop spans 14 amino acids. Germline loops: CDR1 SGHTA, CDR2 FQGNSA. In DNA form, the CDR3 reads TGTGCCAGCAGCTTAGGAGGAATCCAAGAGACCCAGTACTTC. As protein: CASSLGGIQETQYF.

The chain links TRBV29-1 to TRBJ1-2, with D maybe TRBD1 (5 bases). V lost 7 bases, J lost 2 bases, and 14 bases lay in between. CDR1 is SQVTM, CDR2 ANQGSEA, per germline. The CDR3 has 13 residues. CDR3 in amino acids: CSAVLRANYGYTF. DNA for the CDR3: TGCAGCGCCGTACTCAGGGCGAACTATGGCTACACCTTC.

This sequence joins TRBV30 and TRBJ2-5, with 7 bases identical to TRBD1. Germline V gene lookup returns CDR1 GTSNPN and CDR2 SVGIG (reference sequence). The CDR3 contains 13 residues. With 1 base clipped from V and 3 bases from J, the junction kept 2 bases outside the gene matches. The CDR3 bases are TGTGCCTGGAGTGCCGGGACAGAAGAGACCCAGTACTTC. It encodes CAWSAGTEETQYF. The whole variable domain, filled in from reference TRBV30 and TRBJ2-5, reads SQTIHQWPATLVQPVGSPLSLECTVEGTSNPNLYWYRQAAGRGLQLLFYSVGIGQISSEVPQNLSASRPQDRQFILSSKKLLLSDSGFYLCAWSAGTEETQYFGPGTRLLVL.

The chain couples TRBV5-1 to TRBJ2-7, with TRBD1 identical over 7 bases. Germline CDR1 and CDR2: SGHRS and YFSETQ. The CDR3 contains 14 residues. The junction had 5 bases not matched to a gene; V was cut back by 5 bases and J by 0 bases. This chain's CDR3 is CASRGDSGSYEQYF. Written as DNA, the CDR3 is TGCGCCAGCAGGGGGGACAGCGGCTCCTACGAGCAGTACTTC.